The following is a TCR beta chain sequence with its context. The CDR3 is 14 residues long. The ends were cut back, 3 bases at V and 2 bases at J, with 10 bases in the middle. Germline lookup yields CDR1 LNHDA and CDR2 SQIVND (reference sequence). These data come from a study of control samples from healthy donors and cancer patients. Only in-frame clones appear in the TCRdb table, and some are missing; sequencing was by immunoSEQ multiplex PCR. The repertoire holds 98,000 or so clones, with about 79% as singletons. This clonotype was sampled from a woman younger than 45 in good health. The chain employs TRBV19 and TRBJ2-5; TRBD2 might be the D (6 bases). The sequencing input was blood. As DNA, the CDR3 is TGTGCCAGTAGTATCCGACGGGGGCAAGAGACCCAGTACTTC. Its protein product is CASSIRRGQETQYF. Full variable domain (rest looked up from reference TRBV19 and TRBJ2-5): DGGITQSPKYLFRKEGQNVTLSCEQNLNHDAMYWYRQDPGQGLRLIYYSQIVNDFQKGDIAEGYSVSREKKESFPLTVTSAQKNPTAFYLCASSIRRGQETQYFGPGTRLLVL.